This T cell receptor (beta chain) was identified in a study of T cell repertoires in cytomegalovirus infection. Study details: CMV infection together with matching HLA type was indicated by public TCR beta signatures.

The sample holds many counts of this clonotype. Its target is unknown. TCRdb passed the reads through MiXCR, listing each CDR3 protein once. The table lists 250,000 or so distinct CDR3 sequences, 15% to 20% of them singletons. Points from the study as a whole: Pooled public TCR beta family frequency picked out CMV carriers with the relevant HLA. CMV-specific TCR beta clonotypes restricted by HLA-C were the ones dominating the ex vivo response.

V was shortened by 2 bases and J by 0 bases, with 4 bases between the two germline ends. CDR3 length: 13 residues. Germline V gene lookup returns CDR1 MGHDK and CDR2 SYGVNS. The source material was CD8+ T cells from PBMCs. The V and J genes are TRBV25-1 and TRBJ1-1, with D hard to call. This clonotype was sampled from a human donor in good health (CMV status not recorded). Some clones in this sample may be carry-over from other donors' samples. CDR3 region: CASSEGMNTEAFF. The CDR3 DNA reads TGTGCCAGCAGTGAAGGGATGAACACTGAAGCTTTCTTT.